This is a list of T cell receptor beta chains from one sample in a study of blood T cells in healthy people across ages. Via MiXCR, TCRdb re-called the 5' RACE reads, giving one row per CDR3 protein. The data contain 600,000 to 850,000 distinct CDR3 sequences, 25% of them singletons. These data were also filed under a second study, of T cells of mothers and their children.

Sample: blood. Every receptor here comes from a boy younger than 18 in good health. Each CDR3 is given with its conserved first and last residue. D genes are given only for firm matches. A row's size may be missing; if present it is once, few, many or a size class.

J gene: TRBJ2-5; V gene: TRBV20-1; D gene: .; clone size: few; CDR3 DNA: TGCAGTGCTACCATCCAGGGGTACCAAGAGACCCAGTACTTC; CDR3 protein: CSATIQGYQETQYF
J gene: TRBJ2-3; V gene: TRBV11-2; D gene: .; clone size: few; CDR3 DNA: TGTGCCAGCAGCTTGATGGGGGGTATTGCTCAAGATACGCAGTATTTT; CDR3 protein: CASSLMGGIAQDTQYF
J gene: TRBJ2-5; V gene: TRBV29-1; D gene: .; clone size: .; CDR3 DNA: TGCAGCGTTGGCGTAGGGGGGGGAGAGACCCAGTACTTC; CDR3 protein: CSVGVGGGETQYF
J gene: TRBJ2-7; V gene: TRBV7-9; D gene: .; clone size: few; CDR3 DNA: TGTGCCAGCAGCTACGGTTCTCTCGAGCAGTACTTC; CDR3 protein: CASSYGSLEQYF
J gene: TRBJ2-3; V gene: TRBV7-9; D gene: TRBD2; clone size: .; CDR3 DNA: TGTGCCAGCAGCCCCGCCCGACTAGCGGAGAAAGATACGCAGTATTTT; CDR3 protein: CASSPARLAEKDTQYF
J gene: TRBJ2-5; V gene: TRBV7-9; D gene: .; clone size: few; CDR3 DNA: TGTGCCAGCAGCTTAATCCGACGGAGGCCCCCCCAAGAGACCCAGTACTTC; CDR3 protein: CASSLIRRRPPQETQYF
J gene: TRBJ1-2; V gene: TRBV9; D gene: .; clone size: .; CDR3 DNA: TGTGCCAGCAGCGTAGAGGGGACGCACTTGGGCGGCTACACCTTC; CDR3 protein: CASSVEGTHLGGYTF
J gene: TRBJ2-7; V gene: TRBV27; D gene: TRBD2; clone size: .; CDR3 DNA: TGTGCCAGCAGCCCCGGGACTATGGACTACGAGCAGTACTTC; CDR3 protein: CASSPGTMDYEQYF
J gene: TRBJ2-7; V gene: TRBV2; D gene: .; clone size: .; CDR3 DNA: TGTGCCAGCAAGGGCAGGGACCCGTACGAGCAGTACTTC; CDR3 protein: CASKGRDPYEQYF
J gene: TRBJ2-2; V gene: TRBV10-1; D gene: TRBD2; clone size: .; CDR3 DNA: TGCGCCAGCAGTGAGTCGGTAGCGGGAGGCCCCGGGGAGCTGCTTTTT; CDR3 protein: CASSESVAGGPGELLF
J gene: TRBJ1-1; V gene: TRBV29-1; D gene: .; clone size: few; CDR3 DNA: TGCAGCGTTGACTGGGAAGACACTGAAGCTTTCTTT; CDR3 protein: CSVDWEDTEAFF
J gene: TRBJ2-7; V gene: TRBV10-3; D gene: TRBD1; clone size: .; CDR3 DNA: TGTGCCATCTTGAGACAGGGCGTCTACGAGCAGTACTTC; CDR3 protein: CAILRQGVYEQYF
J gene: TRBJ2-7; V gene: TRBV6-6; D gene: .; clone size: .; CDR3 DNA: TGTGCCAGCAGTTACTCGGGGACGGGCAACTACGAGCAGTACTTC; CDR3 protein: CASSYSGTGNYEQYF
J gene: TRBJ2-5; V gene: TRBV2; D gene: .; clone size: few; CDR3 DNA: TGTGCCAGCAGTGGTAGTCTCACGGGGGGCCCTACCAAAGAGACCCAGTACTTC; CDR3 protein: CASSGSLTGGPTKETQYF
J gene: TRBJ1-4; V gene: TRBV29-1; D gene: .; clone size: few; CDR3 DNA: TGCAGCGCCGGGGGGTGGGCTAATGAAAAACTGTTTTTT; CDR3 protein: CSAGGWANEKLFF
J gene: TRBJ2-2; V gene: TRBV6-5; D gene: .; clone size: few; CDR3 DNA: TGTGCCAGCTATACGGGTGACACCGGGGAGCTGTTTTTT; CDR3 protein: CASYTGDTGELFF
J gene: TRBJ2-7; V gene: TRBV12-3/TRBV12-4; D gene: TRBD1; clone size: .; CDR3 DNA: TGTGCCAGCAGTCGGGACAGGAACCACGAGCAGTACTTC; CDR3 protein: CASSRDRNHEQYF
J gene: TRBJ1-1; V gene: TRBV7-9; D gene: .; clone size: .; CDR3 DNA: TGTGCCAGCAGCTTAGCTGGGGGGTGGCAGGCTGGTGACACTGAAGCTTTCTTT; CDR3 protein: CASSLAGGWQAGDTEAFF
J gene: TRBJ2-1; V gene: TRBV29-1; D gene: TRBD2; clone size: few; CDR3 DNA: TGCAGCATTAGACTAGCGGGGGACTCCTACAATGAGCAGTTCTTC; CDR3 protein: CSIRLAGDSYNEQFF
J gene: TRBJ2-7; V gene: TRBV4-1; D gene: .; clone size: .; CDR3 DNA: TGCGCCAGCAGCCAAGATGCGGGACACCACTACGAGCAGTACTTC; CDR3 protein: CASSQDAGHHYEQYF
J gene: TRBJ2-7; V gene: TRBV20-1; D gene: TRBD1; clone size: few; CDR3 DNA: TGCAGTGCTACCAACCCGGACAGGGGGCTCGGGTACGAGCAGTACTTC; CDR3 protein: CSATNPDRGLGYEQYF
J gene: TRBJ2-7; V gene: TRBV6-1; D gene: .; clone size: .; CDR3 DNA: TGTGCCAGCAGTGACAACAGACCTATTCCCCCCTACGAGCAGTACTTC; CDR3 protein: CASSDNRPIPPYEQYF
J gene: TRBJ2-2; V gene: TRBV25-1; D gene: .; clone size: few; CDR3 DNA: TGTGCCAGCAGTGAACAGGTCGGGGAGCTGGTTTTT; CDR3 protein: CASSEQVGELVF
J gene: TRBJ2-7; V gene: TRBV5-6; D gene: .; clone size: .; CDR3 DNA: TGTGCCAGCAGCTTGCTCTATTACGAGCAGTACTTC; CDR3 protein: CASSLLYYEQYF